One sample yielded the 26 T cell receptor beta chains listed below, sequenced in a study of PD-L1 blockade in urothelial cancer. Indicated time point: pretreatment peripheral blood. Assay: immunoSEQ multiplex PCR; the TCRdb copy retains only in-frame clones and omits some. The sample lists 48,000 or so clones, around 90% seen once, with about 15% in the top ten. Sequencing was performed on PBMCs, taken around atezolizumab (anti-PD-L1) treatment. The receptors stem from a woman between 55 and 75 years old with urothelial cancer.

A few counts support this clone. Additional DNA sequences in this sample encode the identical CDR3. The chain recombines TRBV9 with TRBJ2-3; 7 positions match TRBD2. The germline V gene has CDR1 SGDLS and CDR2 YYNGEE. J was trimmed by 6 bases and V by 3 bases; bases with no gene match: 7. The CDR3 is made up of 14 amino acids. The CDR3 DNA reads as TGTGCCAGCAGCGCGGGGGGAGGGCCGGATACGCAGTATTTT. Protein sequence: CASSAGGGPDTQYF. Full variable domain (outside the CDR3, taken from reference TRBV9 and TRBJ2-3): DSGVTQTPKHLITATGQRVTLRCSPRSGDLSVYWYQQSLDQGLQFLIQYYNGEERAKGNILERFSAQQFPDLHSELNLSSLELGDSALYFCASSAGGGPDTQYFGPGTRLTVL.

The rearrangement links TRBV5-5 to TRBJ2-3; TRBD1 aligns across 9 bases. There are 18 residues in the CDR3. Germline values: CDR1 SGHKS, CDR2 YYEKEE (reference sequence). Germline trimming cut 4 bases from V and 0 bases from J; bases unmatched to any gene: 12. The CDR3 sequence is CASSPRYRGQYSTDTQYF. The DNA of the CDR3 is TGTGCCAGCAGCCCTCGATACAGGGGGCAATATAGCACAGATACGCAGTATTTT.

This clone has only a few counts. The gene calls are TRBV6-5 and TRBJ1-2, with TRBD1 matching 7 bases. This CDR3 region has 15 residues. The ends lost 5 bases at V and 4 bases at J; junction bases unmatched: 10. From germline, CDR1 is MNHEY and CDR2 SVGAGI. The CDR3 sequence is CASSPPRAGGYGYTF. CDR3 in DNA: TGTGCCAGCAGTCCTCCGCGGGCAGGGGGCTATGGCTACACCTTC.

The chain has TRBV11-2 and TRBJ2-7, with D perhaps matching TRBD2 (6 bases). V was shortened by 2 bases and J by 7 bases, with 12 bases between the two germline ends. CDR1 is SGHAT, CDR2 FQNNGV, per germline. The length of the CDR3 is 13 residues. The CDR3 region is CASSLFMGGEQYF. The CDR3 DNA sequence: TGTGCCAGCAGCTTATTTATGGGAGGAGAGCAGTACTTC.

The V call is TRBV19, the J call TRBJ2-1; 10 nucleotides line up with TRBD1. The germline V gene encodes CDR1 LNHDA and CDR2 SQIVND (reference sequence). The J segment lost 4 bases and the V segment lost 5 bases, leaving 5 bases of the junction unmatched. The CDR3 has 15 residues. CDR3 DNA: TGTGCCAGTAGTGGGGACAGGGGCGGTTACAATGAGCAGTTCTTC. This translates into CASSGDRGGYNEQFF.

The V gene is TRBV5-6, the J gene TRBJ1-4; no firm D call. Per germline, CDR1 SGHDT and CDR2 YYEEEE. The CDR3 covers 16 residues. V lost 4 bases and J lost 3, with 16 bases in between. CDR3 residues: CASSGGMGRSNEKLFF. In DNA, the CDR3 is TGTGCCAGCAGCGGAGGCATGGGAAGATCTAATGAAAAACTGTTTTTT.

This chain joins TRBV7-9 and TRBJ1-2, with a possible D match to TRBD1 (5 bases). From germline, CDR1 is SEHNR and CDR2 FQNEAQ (reference sequence). The CDR3 has 13 amino acids. V was pared by 1 base and J by 6 bases, with 9 bases between. CDR3 in amino acids: CASSLEGAHGYTF. In DNA, the CDR3 is TGTGCCAGCAGCTTAGAAGGGGCCCATGGCTACACCTTC.

The rearrangement links TRBV7-2 to TRBJ2-1, with D possibly TRBD2 on 6 matching bases. Germline V gene lookup returns CDR1 SGHTA and CDR2 FQGNSA. V was clipped by 4 bases and J by 5 bases, with 15 bases between them. The CDR3 runs to 15 residues. The CDR3 sequence is CASSWRELMNNEQFF. For the CDR3, the DNA is TGTGCCAGCAGCTGGAGGGAGCTAATGAACAATGAGCAGTTCTTC.

The genes are TRBV19 and TRBJ1-4, with 9 bases identical to TRBD1. Germline lookup yields CDR1 LNHDA and CDR2 SQIVND (reference sequence). The CDR3 consists of 17 residues. V lost 5 bases to trimming and J lost 5 bases; unmatched junction nucleotides: 12. CDR3 in DNA: TGTGCCAGTAGTCCCCTAGGACAGGGGTTCATAAATGAAAAACTGTTTTTT. Translation: CASSPLGQGFINEKLFF.

The J gene is TRBJ2-7, the V gene TRBV7-2, with 9 bases identical to TRBD2. The V gene's germline CDR1 is SGHTA and CDR2 FQGNSA. V lost 1 base to trimming and J lost 2 bases; unmatched junction nucleotides: 6. The CDR3 totals 16 residues. The CDR3 reads CASSLVAGGGAYEQYF. CDR3 sequence (DNA): TGTGCCAGCAGCTTAGTCGCAGGCGGGGGGGCCTACGAGCAGTACTTC.

The chain joins TRBV25-1 to TRBJ2-3; 9 bases agree with TRBD1. This CDR3 contains 15 residues. Germline-derived CDR1 and CDR2 are MGHDK and SYGVNS. V was pared by 5 bases and J by 5 bases, with 8 bases of the junction left unmatched. DNA for the CDR3: TGTGCCAGCAGTTACCGACAGGGGGTGGGAGATACGCAGTATTTT. Its translation: CASSYRQGVGDTQYF. The whole variable domain, filled in from reference TRBV25-1 and TRBJ2-3, reads EADIYQTPRYLVIGTGKKITLECSQTMGHDKMYWYQQDPGMELHLIHYSYGVNSTEKGDLSSESTVSRIRTEHFPLTLESARPSHTSQYLCASSYRQGVGDTQYFGPGTRLTVL.

The rearrangement uses TRBV6-1 and TRBJ2-3, with no clear D. This CDR3 comprises 13 residues. The germline CDR1 and CDR2 sequences are MNHNS and SASEGT. Trimming cost V 2 bases and J 6 bases, with 9 bases left between them. CDR3 coding DNA: TGTGCCAGCAGTGAACAGGATGCGGATACGCAGTATTTT. Residues: CASSEQDADTQYF.

The chain recombines TRBV7-2 with TRBJ2-3; TRBD2 might be the D (5 bases). The CDR3 totals 16 residues. Trimming took off 1 base at V and 4 bases at J, with 15 bases between the two ends. The V gene's germline CDR1 is SGHTA and CDR2 FQGNSA. CDR3 loop: CASSLGSASMADTQYF. The CDR3 nucleotides are TGTGCCAGCAGCTTAGGGTCCGCTAGCATGGCAGATACGCAGTATTTT.

The chain is built from TRBV11-2 and TRBJ2-7; D unclear. V shed 0 bases and J shed 4 bases, with 10 bases lying between them. Looked up from germline, CDR1 is SGHAT and CDR2 is FQNNGV. This CDR3 contains 14 residues. CDR3 residues: CASSLDPSFYEQYF. DNA for the CDR3: TGTGCCAGCAGCTTAGATCCTAGTTTTTACGAGCAGTACTTC.

This clone counts as medium-sized. J is TRBJ2-7 and V is TRBV27, with D perhaps TRBD2 (6 bases). This CDR3 has 17 residues. Germline V gene data show CDR1 as MNHEY and CDR2 as SMNVEV (reference sequence). Trimming stripped 6 bases from V and 7 bases from J, with 28 bases between. The CDR3, as DNA: TGTGCCAGCAGCCTTGGATCCGGGAACGCCCTCCGGGGGGAGCAGTACTTC. Residues: CASSLGSGNALRGEQYF.

V gene TRBV27 combines with J gene TRBJ2-7; D gene uncertain. Trimming took 7 bases from V and 4 from J, leaving 5 bases between them. The CDR3 has 10 amino acids. The germline V gene has CDR1 MNHEY and CDR2 SMNVEV (reference sequence). DNA for the CDR3: TGTGCCAGCATAAATTACGAGCAGTACTTC. It is translated as CASINYEQYF.

The V and J genes are TRBV13 and TRBJ1-4; 8 positions agree with TRBD1. V trimming: 4 bases; J trimming: 8 bases; junction bases outside the gene matches: 9. CDR1 PRHDT and CDR2 FYEKMQ come from the germline V gene (reference sequence). The CDR3 is made up of 15 amino acids. CDR3 amino acids: CASSSSPRGQEKLFF. The CDR3, as DNA: TGTGCCAGCAGCTCGAGCCCCAGGGGGCAGGAAAAACTGTTTTTT.

This chain uses TRBV9 with TRBJ1-1; D perhaps matches TRBD1 (5 bases). Germline values: CDR1 SGDLS, CDR2 YYNGEE. V shed 3 bases and J shed 1 base, with 10 bases lying between them. CDR3 length: 14 residues. The CDR3 region has the DNA TGTGCCAGCAGCGAACAGGCCTGGAACACTGAAGCTTTCTTT. Its translation is CASSEQAWNTEAFF.

This chain connects TRBV5-6 to TRBJ1-2; possibly TRBD1 for D (6 bases). Trimming shortened V by 5 bases and J by 0 bases, and 8 bases separated the two germline ends. CDR3 length: 13 residues. From germline, CDR1 is SGHDT and CDR2 YYEEEE. In DNA form, the CDR3 reads TGTGCCAGCAGTAGGACAGCTAACTATGGCTACACCTTC. Translation gives CASSRTANYGYTF.

The V and J genes are TRBV5-1 and TRBJ1-2; D perhaps matches TRBD1 (5 bases). Trimming removed 4 bases at V and 0 bases at J, with 16 bases between. The CDR3 length is 16 residues. From germline, CDR1 is SGHRS and CDR2 YFSETQ. The CDR3 region has the DNA TGCGCCAGCAGCCCAAGAAGCGGGGCAACTAACTATGGCTACACCTTC. Translating it yields CASSPRSGATNYGYTF.

The V gene is TRBV15, the J gene TRBJ1-2, with D possibly being TRBD1 (6 bases). Trimming removed 3 bases at V and 1 base at J, with 21 bases between. The germline gives CDR1 LNHNV, CDR2 YYDKDF (reference sequence). The CDR3 loop spans 18 amino acids. CDR3 bases: TGTGCCACCAGCAGTACCTTTGGAGCAGGGGTCAATAACTATGGCTACACCTTC. Translation: CATSSTFGAGVNNYGYTF.

V gene TRBV15 combines with J gene TRBJ2-1, with D perhaps TRBD2 (7 bases). V lost 2 bases and J lost 8, with 16 bases in between. Germline-derived CDR1 and CDR2 are LNHNV and YYDKDF (reference sequence). CDR3 length: 15 amino acids. The CDR3 nucleotides read TGTGCCACCAGCAGACGGAGCGGGGAGGGGGATGAGCAGTTCTTC. Amino acid sequence: CATSRRSGEGDEQFF.

This clone was detected only a few times. The chain has TRBV5-1 and TRBJ2-3, with TRBD2 identical over 11 bases. The germline CDR1 and CDR2 sequences are SGHRS and YFSETQ. V trimming: 2 bases; J trimming: 4 bases; junction bases outside the gene matches: 6. The CDR3 is made up of 16 amino acids. The CDR3 here is CASSFTSGGLPDTQYF. DNA for the CDR3: TGCGCCAGCAGCTTCACTAGCGGGGGCCTCCCAGATACGCAGTATTTT.

The chain uses TRBV9 and TRBJ2-1, with D possibly matching TRBD2 (5 bases). Germline CDR1 SGDLS, CDR2 YYNGEE. Trimming took 5 bases from V and 4 from J, leaving 7 bases between them. This CDR3 region has 12 residues. CDR3 sequence reads: CASSPGYNEQFF. In DNA form, the CDR3 reads TGTGCCAGCAGTCCGGGGTACAATGAGCAGTTCTTC.

The genes are TRBV13 and TRBJ2-1; TRBD2 agrees at 11 bases. Unmatched junction bases numbered 2, after V lost 4 bases and J lost 6 bases. The CDR3 has 14 residues. Germline lookup yields CDR1 PRHDT and CDR2 FYEKMQ (reference sequence). For the CDR3, the DNA is TGTGCCAGCAGCTCGGGGACTAGCGGCAATGAGCAGTTCTTC. This gives the protein CASSSGTSGNEQFF.

This clone showed up just once. The chain joins TRBV7-9 to TRBJ1-5; 9 nucleotides line up with TRBD1. The CDR3 spans 17 residues. From germline, CDR1 is SEHNR and CDR2 FQNEAQ (reference sequence). J gave up 0 bases and V 5 bases, and 8 bases lay outside the gene matches. CDR3 sequence (DNA): TGTGCCAGCAGCGCGGGACAGGGCGTCTATAGCAATCAGCCCCAGCATTTT. Residues: CASSAGQGVYSNQPQHF.